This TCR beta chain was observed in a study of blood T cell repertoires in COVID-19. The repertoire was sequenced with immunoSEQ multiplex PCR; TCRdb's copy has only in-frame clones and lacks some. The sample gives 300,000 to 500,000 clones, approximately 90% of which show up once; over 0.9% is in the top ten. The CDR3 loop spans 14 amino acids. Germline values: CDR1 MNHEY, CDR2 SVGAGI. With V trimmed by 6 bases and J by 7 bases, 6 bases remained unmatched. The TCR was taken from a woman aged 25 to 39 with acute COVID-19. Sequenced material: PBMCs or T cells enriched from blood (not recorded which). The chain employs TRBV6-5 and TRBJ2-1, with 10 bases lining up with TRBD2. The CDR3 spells CASRPSGGPNEQFF. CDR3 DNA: TGTGCCAGCAGACCTAGCGGGGGCCCAAATGAGCAGTTCTTC.